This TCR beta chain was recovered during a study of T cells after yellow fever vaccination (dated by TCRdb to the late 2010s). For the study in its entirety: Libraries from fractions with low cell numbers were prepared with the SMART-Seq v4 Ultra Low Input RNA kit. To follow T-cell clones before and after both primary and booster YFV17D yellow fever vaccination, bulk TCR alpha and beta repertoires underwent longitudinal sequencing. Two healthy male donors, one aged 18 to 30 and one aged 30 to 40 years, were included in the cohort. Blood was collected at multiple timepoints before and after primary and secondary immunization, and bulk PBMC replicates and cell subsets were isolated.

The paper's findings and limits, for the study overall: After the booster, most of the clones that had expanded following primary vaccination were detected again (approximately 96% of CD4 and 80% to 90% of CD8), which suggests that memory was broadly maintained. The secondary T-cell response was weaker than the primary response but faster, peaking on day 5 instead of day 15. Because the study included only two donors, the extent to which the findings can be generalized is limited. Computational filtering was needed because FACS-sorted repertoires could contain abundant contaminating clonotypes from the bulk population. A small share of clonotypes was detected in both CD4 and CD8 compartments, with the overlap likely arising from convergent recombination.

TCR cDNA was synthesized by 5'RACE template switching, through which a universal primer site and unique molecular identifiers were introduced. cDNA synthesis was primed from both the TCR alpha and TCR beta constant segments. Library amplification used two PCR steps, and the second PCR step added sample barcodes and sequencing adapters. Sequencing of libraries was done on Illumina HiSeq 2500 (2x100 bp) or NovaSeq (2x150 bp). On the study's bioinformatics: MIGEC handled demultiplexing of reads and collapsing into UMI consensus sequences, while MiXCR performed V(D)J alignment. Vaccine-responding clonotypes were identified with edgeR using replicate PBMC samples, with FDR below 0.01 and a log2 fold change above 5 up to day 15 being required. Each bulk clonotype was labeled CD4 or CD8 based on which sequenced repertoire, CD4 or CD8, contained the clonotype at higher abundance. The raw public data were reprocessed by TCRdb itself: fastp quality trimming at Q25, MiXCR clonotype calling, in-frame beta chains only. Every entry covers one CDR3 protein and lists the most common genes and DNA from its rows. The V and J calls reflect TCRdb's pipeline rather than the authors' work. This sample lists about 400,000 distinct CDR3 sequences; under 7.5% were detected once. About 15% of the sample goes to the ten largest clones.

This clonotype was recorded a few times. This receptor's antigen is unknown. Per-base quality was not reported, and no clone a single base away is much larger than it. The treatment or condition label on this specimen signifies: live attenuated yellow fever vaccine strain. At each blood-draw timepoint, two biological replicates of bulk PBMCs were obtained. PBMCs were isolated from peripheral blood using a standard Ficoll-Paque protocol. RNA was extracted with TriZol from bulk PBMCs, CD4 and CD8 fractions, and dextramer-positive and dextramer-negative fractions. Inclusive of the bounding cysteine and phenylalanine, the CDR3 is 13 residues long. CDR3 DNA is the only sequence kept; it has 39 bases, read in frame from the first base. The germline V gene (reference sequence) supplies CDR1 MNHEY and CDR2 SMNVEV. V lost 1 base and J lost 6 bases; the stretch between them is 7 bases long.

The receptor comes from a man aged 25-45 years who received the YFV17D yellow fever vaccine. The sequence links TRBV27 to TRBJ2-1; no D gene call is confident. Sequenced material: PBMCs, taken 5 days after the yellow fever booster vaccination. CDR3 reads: CASSLFWGNEQFF. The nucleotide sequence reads TGTGCCAGCAGTTTATTTTGGGGCAATGAGCAGTTCTTC.